The 20 T cell receptor beta chains in this list originate from one sample, sequenced in a study of beta chain features in type 1 diabetes. cDNA synthesis used the whole RNA isolate, giving expressed TCRB sequences. The data were produced by immunoSEQ multiplex PCR, yet TCRdb's version contains in-frame clones alone and is incomplete. The sample consists of about 930,000 clones, 15% to 20% of them appearing once. Sequences were obtained from naive CD4+ T cells from blood. Receptors originate from a woman aged 18-35 years in good health.

A few counts support this clone. V gene TRBV9 combines with J gene TRBJ2-7; 9 bases are a match to TRBD2. This CDR3 spans 14 amino acids. The ends lost 4 bases at V and 7 bases at J; junction bases unmatched: 9. Germline values: CDR1 SGDLS, CDR2 YYNGEE. The CDR3 region is CASSMSGRPIEQYF. The CDR3 bases are TGTGCCAGCAGCATGAGCGGGAGGCCGATTGAGCAGTACTTC.

The CDR3 loop is CASSPDSNYGYTF. The DNA of the CDR3 is TGTGCCAGCAGCCCGGACAGTAACTATGGCTACACCTTC. V gene TRBV5-4 combines with J gene TRBJ1-2, with TRBD1 as a possible D gene (6 bases). Germline lookup yields CDR1 SGHNT and CDR2 YYREEE (reference sequence). The ends were cut back, 4 bases at V and 1 base at J, with 8 bases in the middle. The CDR3 extends over 13 amino acids.

The chain employs TRBV7-2 and TRBJ2-7; no clear D. In germline, CDR1 is SGHTA, CDR2 FQGNSA. Trimming took 2 bases from V and 3 from J, leaving 20 bases between them. The CDR3 has 17 amino acids. The CDR3: CASSLFLAGQLGYEQYF. CDR3 DNA: TGTGCCAGCAGCTTATTTTTGGCAGGCCAGTTAGGCTACGAGCAGTACTTC.

V usage is TRBV7-9 and J usage is TRBJ2-1; 11 bases agree with TRBD1. V dropped 4 bases and J dropped 1; count of bases not matched to a gene: 6. Germline loops: CDR1 SEHNR, CDR2 FQNEAQ (reference sequence). The CDR3 spans 17 residues. The CDR3, as DNA: TGTGCCAGCAGCTGGACAGGGGGCCTGGGGTCCTACAATGAGCAGTTCTTC. Amino acids: CASSWTGGLGSYNEQFF.

This clone has a handful of counts. J is TRBJ2-1 and V is TRBV5-4; D is perhaps TRBD2 (5 bases). V was shortened by 1 base and J by 10 bases, with 15 bases between the two germline ends. CDR3 size: 14 residues. Germline values: CDR1 SGHNT, CDR2 YYREEE (reference sequence). DNA for the CDR3: TGTGCCAGCAGCTTGAGCGGTAGGGCCTCCGAGCAGTTCTTC. Residues: CASSLSGRASEQFF. Full variable domain (missing parts from reference TRBV5-4 and TRBJ2-1): ETGVTQSPTHLIKTRGQQVTLRCSSQSGHNTVSWYQQALGQGPQFIFQYYREEENGRGNFPPRFSGLQFPNYSSELNVNALELDDSALYLCASSLSGRASEQFFGPGTRLTVL.

This chain joins TRBV2 and TRBJ2-3, with D uncertain. Germline CDR1 is SNHLY and CDR2 is FYNNEI. The CDR3 sequence is 12 residues long. V lost 4 bases, J lost 10 bases, and 12 bases lay in between. The CDR3 region has the DNA TGTGCCAGCAGTGGGGATTCCCCACCGCAGTATTTT. Protein: CASSGDSPPQYF. Using reference TRBV2 and TRBJ2-3 for the parts outside the CDR3, the full variable domain is EPEVTQTPSHQVTQMGQEVILRCVPISNHLYFYWYRQILGQKVEFLVSFYNNEISEKSEIFDDQFSVERPDGSNFTLKIRSTKLEDSAMYFCASSGDSPPQYFGPGTRLTVL.

This rearrangement joins TRBV6-1 to TRBJ2-7; maybe TRBD2 (6 bases). V lost 1 base, J lost 5 bases, and 18 bases lay in between. The CDR3 runs 16 residues. Germline assignment: CDR1 MNHNS and CDR2 SASEGT. CDR3 in amino acids: CASSEVRLTSHDEQYF. The DNA of the CDR3 is TGTGCCAGCAGTGAAGTCCGTTTGACTAGTCACGACGAGCAGTACTTC.

This clone was observed a handful of times. The chain has TRBV19 and TRBJ1-5; 8 nucleotides line up with TRBD1. The V segment lost 7 bases and the J segment 2 bases; nucleotides outside the gene matches: 4. This CDR3 contains 14 residues. In germline, CDR1 is LNHDA, CDR2 SQIVND (reference sequence). The CDR3 DNA reads TGTGCCAGTACCTCGGACAGGGGCAATCAGCCCCAGCATTTT. Protein: CASTSDRGNQPQHF.

This chain links TRBV27 with TRBJ2-1, with 9 bases lining up with TRBD1. CDR1 and CDR2 from the germline V gene are MNHEY and SMNVEV (reference sequence). The trim removed 3 bases at V and 7 bases at J, leaving 4 bases unmatched. The CDR3 extends over 14 amino acids. The CDR3 DNA sequence: TGTGCCAGCAGTTTCGGGACAGGGCCTAATGAGCAGTTCTTC. Protein: CASSFGTGPNEQFF.

This sequence joins TRBV6-1 and TRBJ1-2, with a tentative D call TRBD1 (6 bases). The germline CDR1 and CDR2 sequences are MNHNS and SASEGT. Trimming took 5 bases from V and 4 from J, leaving 11 bases between them. CDR3 length: 13 amino acids. CDR3 sequence reads: CASSTRTVYGYTF. As DNA, the CDR3 is TGTGCCAGCAGTACAAGGACAGTCTATGGCTACACCTTC.

This clone showed up just once. The chain recombines TRBV7-3 with TRBJ2-5, with D perhaps TRBD2 (6 bases). The DNA end favors TRBJ2-7, so the J call may be wrong. Germline CDR1 reads SGHTA; CDR2 reads FQGTGA. The CDR3 contains 13 residues. The CDR3 nucleotides are TGTGCCAGCAGCCCGCAGGGAGGCTACGAGCAGTACTTC. It translates to CASSPQGGYEQYF.

The chain has TRBV5-4 and TRBJ1-2, with D tentatively TRBD1 (5 bases). This CDR3 has 14 amino acids. Per germline, CDR1 SGHNT and CDR2 YYREEE (reference sequence). Trimming took off 2 bases at V and 2 bases at J, with 10 bases between the two ends. CDR3 in DNA: TGTGCCAGCAGCTTAAGGGGAACGAACTATGGCTACACCTTC. Its translation is CASSLRGTNYGYTF.

This clone was counted only a few times. The chain couples TRBV7-8 to TRBJ1-3; D gene uncertain. Deletions cut 3 bases from V and 3 bases from J, with 3 bases between. Germline-derived CDR1 and CDR2 are SGHVS and FQNEAQ. This CDR3 spans 12 amino acids. CDR3 bases: TGTGCCAGCAGCTTGAGTGGAAACACCATATATTTT. It is translated as CASSLSGNTIYF.

The genes are TRBV11-2 and TRBJ2-5; D gene unclear. CDR3 length: 15 amino acids. V was shortened by 3 bases and J by 5 bases, with 16 bases between the two germline ends. The V gene's germline CDR1 is SGHAT and CDR2 FQNNGV. CDR3 DNA sequence: TGTGCCAGCAGCTTCAATCTGGCCGACCGGGAGACCCAGTACTTC. Amino acids: CASSFNLADRETQYF.

This clone was seen a handful of times. This chain links TRBV21-1 with TRBJ2-3. TRBV21-1 is recorded as a pseudogene. CDR3 length equals 17 residues. CDR3 amino acids: CASSKGQTYPTTDTQYF. DNA of the CDR3: TGTGCCAGCAGCAAAGGCCAAACTTACCCGACCACAGATACGCAGTATTTT.

This clone occurred a few times. V is TRBV2 and J is TRBJ2-3, with D uncertain. This CDR3 has 16 residues. With 3 bases removed from V and 2 bases from J, the gap between germline ends came to 15 bases. Germline values: CDR1 SNHLY, CDR2 FYNNEI. CDR3 nucleotides: TGTGCCAGCAGTGAGGGTAAAAGGATATACACAGATACGCAGTATTTT. Protein sequence: CASSEGKRIYTDTQYF. Full variable domain (rest looked up from reference TRBV2 and TRBJ2-3): EPEVTQTPSHQVTQMGQEVILRCVPISNHLYFYWYRQILGQKVEFLVSFYNNEISEKSEIFDDQFSVERPDGSNFTLKIRSTKLEDSAMYFCASSEGKRIYTDTQYFGPGTRLTVL.

In this sample, this clone turned up a few times. The V gene is TRBV2, the J gene TRBJ2-1; 9 bases map to TRBD2. Unmatched junction bases numbered 13, after V lost 7 bases and J lost 9 bases. Germline CDR1 SNHLY, CDR2 FYNNEI. This CDR3 has 15 amino acids. CDR3: CASKPSGTPGGEQFF. Here the CDR3 DNA reads TGTGCCAGCAAGCCTAGCGGGACTCCGGGCGGTGAGCAGTTCTTC.

This clone was seen only a few times. This chain joins TRBV19 and TRBJ2-7; D gene uncertain. Trimming removed 5 bases from V and 3 bases from J, with 11 bases in between. Germline V gene data show CDR1 as LNHDA and CDR2 as SQIVND (reference sequence). The CDR3 covers 13 residues. This CDR3 reads CASSALPYYEQYF. CDR3 nucleotide sequence: TGTGCCAGTAGTGCCCTCCCATACTACGAGCAGTACTTC.

The J gene is TRBJ2-3, the V gene TRBV5-6; 7 nucleotides line up with TRBD1. Trimming took 3 bases from V and 1 from J; bases not matched to a gene: 5. The germline gives CDR1 SGHDT, CDR2 YYEEEE. The CDR3 runs to 15 residues. CDR3 nucleotide sequence: TGTGCCAGCAGCTACAGGACAGGAGGCACAGATACGCAGTATTTT. This encodes CASSYRTGGTDTQYF.

This clone was counted between two and nine times. The chain recombines TRBV10-3 with TRBJ2-7; no firm D call. This CDR3 region has 15 residues. Looked up from germline, CDR1 is ENHRY and CDR2 is SYGVKD. V was pared by 0 bases and J by 5 bases, with 14 bases between. The CDR3 coding sequence is TGTGCCATCAGTGAGTCGACTCCCGTTGGGGACGAGCAGTACTTC. This codes for CAISESTPVGDEQYF.